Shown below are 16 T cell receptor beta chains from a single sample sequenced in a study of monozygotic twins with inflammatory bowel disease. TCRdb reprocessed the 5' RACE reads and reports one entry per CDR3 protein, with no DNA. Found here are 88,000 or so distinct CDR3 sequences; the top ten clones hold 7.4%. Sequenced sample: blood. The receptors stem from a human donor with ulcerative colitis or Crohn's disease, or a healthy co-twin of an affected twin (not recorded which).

CDR3 protein: CASSYGDSTYGYTF. The chain carries TRBV6-5 and TRBJ1-2. Germline-derived CDR1 and CDR2 are MNHEY and SVGAGI. The CDR3 is 14 amino acids.

The CDR3: CANQGFYNEQFF. The chain recombines TRBV27 with TRBJ2-1; TCRdb picks TRBD1, but there is no DNA to check that call. The CDR3 sequence is 12 residues long. Germline CDR1 MNHEY, CDR2 SMNVEV (reference sequence).

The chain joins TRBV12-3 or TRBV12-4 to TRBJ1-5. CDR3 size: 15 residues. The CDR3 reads CASSLDLPRDQPQHF.

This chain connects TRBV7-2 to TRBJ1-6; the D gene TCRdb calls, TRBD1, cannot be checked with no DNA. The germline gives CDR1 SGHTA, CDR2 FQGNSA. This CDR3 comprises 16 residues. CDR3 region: CASTPDRGLTNSPLHF.

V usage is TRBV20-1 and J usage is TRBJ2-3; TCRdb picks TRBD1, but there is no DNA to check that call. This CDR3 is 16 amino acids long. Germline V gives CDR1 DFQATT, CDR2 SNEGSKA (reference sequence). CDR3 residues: CSARGPGRGDRDTQYF.

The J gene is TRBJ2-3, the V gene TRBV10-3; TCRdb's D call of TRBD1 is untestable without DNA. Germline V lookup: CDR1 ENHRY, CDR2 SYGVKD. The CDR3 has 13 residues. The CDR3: CAIMSGGANTQYF.

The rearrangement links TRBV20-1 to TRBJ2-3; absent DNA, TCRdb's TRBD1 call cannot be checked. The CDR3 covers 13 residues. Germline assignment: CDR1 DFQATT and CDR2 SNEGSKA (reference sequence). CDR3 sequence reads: CSAQKGAPDTQYF.

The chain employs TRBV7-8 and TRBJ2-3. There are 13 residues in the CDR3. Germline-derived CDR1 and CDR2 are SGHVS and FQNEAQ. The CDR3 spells CASRESSTDTQYF. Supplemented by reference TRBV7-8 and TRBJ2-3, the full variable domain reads GAGVSQSPRYKVAKRGQDVALRCDPISGHVSLFWYQQALGQGPEFLTYFQNEAQLDKSGLPSDRFFAERPEGSVSTLKIQRTQQEDSAVYLCASRESSTDTQYFGPGTRLTVL.

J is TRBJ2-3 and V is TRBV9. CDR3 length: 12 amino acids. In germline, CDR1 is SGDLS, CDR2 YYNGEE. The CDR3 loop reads CASSGQTDTQYF.

The CDR3 is CATSPRPGTGDYGYTF. V is TRBV24-1 and J is TRBJ1-2; absent DNA, TCRdb's TRBD1 call cannot be checked. This CDR3 has 16 residues. CDR1 is KGHDR and CDR2 is SFDVKD in the germline V gene.

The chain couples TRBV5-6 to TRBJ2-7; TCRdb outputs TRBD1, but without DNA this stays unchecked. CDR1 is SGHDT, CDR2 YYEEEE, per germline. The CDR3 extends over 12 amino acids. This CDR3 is CASSFDRREQYF.

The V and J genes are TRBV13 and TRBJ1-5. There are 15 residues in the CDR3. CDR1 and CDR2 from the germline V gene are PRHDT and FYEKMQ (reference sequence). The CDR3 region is CASSFGIGSNQPQHF. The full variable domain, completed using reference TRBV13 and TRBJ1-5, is AAGVIQSPRHLIKEKRETATLKCYPIPRHDTVYWYQQGPGQDPQFLISFYEKMQSDKGSIPDRFSAQQFSDYHSELNMSSLELGDSALYFCASSFGIGSNQPQHFGDGTRLSIL.

CDR3 amino acids: CSARAPRVAGYEQYF. The rearrangement links TRBV20-1 to TRBJ2-7; there is no DNA to check the TCRdb D call of TRBD2. Germline V gene sequence: CDR1 DFQATT, CDR2 SNEGSKA (reference sequence). The CDR3 loop spans 15 amino acids.

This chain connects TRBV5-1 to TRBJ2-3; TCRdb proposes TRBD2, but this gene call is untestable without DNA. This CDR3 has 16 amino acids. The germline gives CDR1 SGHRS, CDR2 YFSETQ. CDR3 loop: CASSLIGTSGLKAQYF. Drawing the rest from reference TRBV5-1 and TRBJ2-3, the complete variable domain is KAGVTQTPRYLIKTRGQQVTLSCSPISGHRSVSWYQQTPGQGLQFLFEYFSETQRNKGNFPGRFSGRQFSNSRSEMNVSTLELGDSALYLCASSLIGTSGLKAQYFGPGTRLTVL.

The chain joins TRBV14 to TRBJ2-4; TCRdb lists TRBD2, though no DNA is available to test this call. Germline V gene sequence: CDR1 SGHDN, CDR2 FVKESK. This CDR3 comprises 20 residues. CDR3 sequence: CASSQGRRGKSELAKNIQYF.

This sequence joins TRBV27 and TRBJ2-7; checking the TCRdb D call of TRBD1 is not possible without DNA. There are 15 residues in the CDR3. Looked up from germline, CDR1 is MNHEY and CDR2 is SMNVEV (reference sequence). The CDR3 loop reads CASSSRTGERYEQYF.